One and the same sample provided the 21 T cell receptor beta chains below, sequenced in a study of beta chain features in type 1 diabetes. The investigators reverse transcribed all of the isolated RNA, so they sequenced expressed TCRB transcripts. Clones were sequenced by immunoSEQ multiplex PCR, and TCRdb holds only the in-frame ones, with some missing. This table holds hundreds of thousands of clones, roughly a sixth found once. Specimen: naive CD4+ T cells from blood. The receptors were gathered from a man in his late teens or twenties in good health.

The chain couples TRBV7-2 to TRBJ2-1; 7 bases align to TRBD2. This CDR3 comprises 15 residues. V was pared by 3 bases and J by 2 bases, with 4 bases of the junction left unmatched. Germline values: CDR1 SGHTA, CDR2 FQGNSA. Written as DNA, the CDR3 is TGTGCCAGCAGCTTTGGCGGGGGTCCCTACAATGAGCAGTTCTTC. Protein sequence: CASSFGGGPYNEQFF.

This clone was seen only a few times. This chain links TRBV4-1 with TRBJ1-2, with D possibly TRBD1 on 6 matching bases. This CDR3 has 15 amino acids. Trimming left V 1 base short and J 4 bases short, with 13 bases between. Germline-derived CDR1 and CDR2 are MGHRA and YSYEKL. This chain's CDR3 is CASSQGTVKSYGYTF. CDR3 nucleotide sequence: TGCGCCAGCAGCCAAGGGACAGTGAAGAGCTATGGCTACACCTTC.

The chain links TRBV6-5 to TRBJ1-2; D is unresolved. V was trimmed by 2 bases and J by 4 bases, leaving 11 bases between them. CDR3 length equals 14 residues. From germline, CDR1 is MNHEY and CDR2 SVGAGI. For the CDR3, the DNA is TGTGCCAGCAGTTACAAAGACGGAGCCTATGGCTACACCTTC. Translated: CASSYKDGAYGYTF.

This clone was detected a few times. The CDR3 bases are TGTGCCAGCAGCCCGCGGGGAGAGGGCACAGATACGCAGTATTTT. Translation: CASSPRGEGTDTQYF. The V call is TRBV7-8, the J call TRBJ2-3, with a tentative D call TRBD2 (6 bases). In germline, CDR1 is SGHVS, CDR2 FQNEAQ. This CDR3 contains 15 residues. The V end lost 5 bases, the J end lost 1 base, and 13 bases lay between the germline ends.

The chain links TRBV10-3 to TRBJ2-3; 7 nucleotides line up with TRBD1. The CDR3 sequence is 14 residues long. The V segment lost 5 bases and the J segment 1 base; nucleotides outside the gene matches: 3. CDR1 and CDR2 from the germline V gene are ENHRY and SYGVKD. The CDR3 sequence is CAISRGQGTDTQYF. The DNA for the CDR3 is TGTGCCATCAGTCGTGGACAGGGCACAGATACGCAGTATTTT.

V gene TRBV5-1 combines with J gene TRBJ2-2, with 7 bases lining up with TRBD2. The CDR3 covers 16 residues. Germline values: CDR1 SGHRS, CDR2 YFSETQ. V was pared by 1 base and J by 5 bases, with 8 bases of the junction left unmatched. Here the CDR3 reads CASSLRRPGGTGELFF. As DNA, the CDR3 is TGCGCCAGCAGCTTGAGACGGCCCGGGGGGACCGGGGAGCTGTTTTTT.

V and J are TRBV4-1 and TRBJ1-2, with D possibly being TRBD1 (6 bases). V lost 7 bases, J lost 8 bases, and 20 bases lay in between. The CDR3 is 14 residues long. The germline gives CDR1 MGHRA, CDR2 YSYEKL. The CDR3 region is CASTTGSGTGGYTF. CDR3 nucleotides: TGCGCCAGCACCACAGGGTCAGGGACGGGCGGCTACACCTTC.

This clone was seen more than once but under ten times. The chain joins TRBV7-9 to TRBJ2-1, with 7 bases that match TRBD1. The CDR3 has 15 amino acids. Looked up from germline, CDR1 is SEHNR and CDR2 is FQNEAQ (reference sequence). The junction had 5 bases not matched to a gene; V was cut back by 1 base and J by 5 bases. In DNA, the CDR3 is TGTGCCAGCAGCTTAGAGGGACAGCTCAACAATGAGCAGTTCTTC. Its translation: CASSLEGQLNNEQFF. Full variable domain (missing parts from reference TRBV7-9 and TRBJ2-1): DTGVSQNPRHKITKRGQNVTFRCDPISEHNRLYWYRQTLGQGPEFLTYFQNEAQLEKSRLLSDRFSAERPKGSFSTLEIQRTEQGDSAMYLCASSLEGQLNNEQFFGPGTRLTVL.

The rearrangement uses TRBV7-6 and TRBJ2-1, with D possibly matching TRBD2 (6 bases). V gave up 5 bases and J gave up 9 bases, with 23 bases separating them. Germline values: CDR1 SGHVS, CDR2 FNYEAQ. The CDR3 is made up of 16 amino acids. The CDR3 protein is CASSPSRGRRDGEQFF. The CDR3 DNA sequence: TGTGCCAGCAGCCCAAGCCGAGGCCGGCGGGACGGTGAGCAGTTCTTC.

The chain is built from TRBV28 and TRBJ2-7, with D possibly called TRBD1 or TRBD2 (5 bases each). The CDR3 is 15 residues long. Per germline, CDR1 MDHEN and CDR2 SYDVKM. V was clipped by 4 bases and J by 3 bases, with 16 bases between them. The chain's CDR3 is CASSSGTAKLYEQYF. The CDR3 nucleotides read TGTGCCAGCAGTTCGGGGACGGCGAAACTCTACGAGCAGTACTTC.

The rearrangement joins TRBV5-4 to TRBJ2-5; TRBD1 matches 9 bases. This CDR3 is built from 14 residues. J was trimmed by 1 base and V by 7 bases; bases with no gene match: 5. CDR1 and CDR2 from the germline V gene are SGHNT and YYREEE (reference sequence). CDR3 residues: CASGGTGPQETQYF. In DNA, the CDR3 is TGTGCCAGCGGAGGGACAGGGCCCCAAGAGACCCAGTACTTC.

The sample holds a few counts of this clone. The V and J genes are TRBV29-1 and TRBJ1-2, with TRBD1 identical over 7 bases. Looked up from germline, CDR1 is SQVTM and CDR2 is ANQGSEA. Trimming at V came to 6 bases and at J to 3 bases, leaving 4 bases not matched to a gene. This CDR3 region has 12 residues. The CDR3 is CSVAQGYYGYTF. CDR3 coding DNA: TGCAGCGTGGCACAGGGGTACTATGGCTACACCTTC.

This clone was counted only a few times. The rearrangement links TRBV9 to TRBJ1-5; D remains unclear. In germline, CDR1 is SGDLS, CDR2 YYNGEE. The V and J ends lost 0 bases and 0 bases respectively, with 7 bases between them. The length of the CDR3 is 15 residues. The CDR3 bases are TGTGCCAGCAGCGTAGGGCAGGCTAGCAATCAGCCCCAGCATTTT. It codes for CASSVGQASNQPQHF.

The chain uses TRBV10-3 and TRBJ2-7; D remains ambiguous. Trimming left V 5 bases short and J 1 base short, with 9 bases between. Germline V gene sequence: CDR1 ENHRY, CDR2 SYGVKD. The CDR3 runs 13 residues. CDR3 coding DNA: TGTGCCATCAGTTTACAGAGGTCCTACGAGCAGTACTTC. Amino acid sequence: CAISLQRSYEQYF.

This sequence joins TRBV18 and TRBJ2-7; D perhaps matches TRBD2 (5 bases). Per the germline V gene, CDR1 is KGHSH and CDR2 is LQKENI. V gave up 1 base and J gave up 5 bases, with 9 bases separating them. The CDR3 covers 13 residues. The DNA of the CDR3 is TGTGCCAGCTCACCACACCTAGCTAACGAGCAGTACTTC. Its translation: CASSPHLANEQYF.

This clone was picked up a small number of times. V is TRBV15 and J is TRBJ2-5; 10 nucleotides line up with TRBD2. Germline CDR1 and CDR2: LNHNV and YYDKDF (reference sequence). The CDR3 covers 17 residues. V shed 3 bases, J shed 4 bases, and the junction held 11 bases outside the gene matches. The CDR3 reads CATSSPDRAGGPETQYF. The CDR3 DNA follows: TGTGCCACCAGCAGCCCTGATAGAGCGGGAGGGCCAGAGACCCAGTACTTC.

This clone was found a few times. The chain links TRBV30 to TRBJ1-5, with D maybe TRBD1 (6 bases). The V and J ends lost 0 bases and 0 bases respectively, with 12 bases between them. Germline CDR1 GTSNPN, CDR2 SVGIG (reference sequence). The length of the CDR3 is 16 residues. The CDR3 protein is CAWSVLGTISNQPQHF. In nucleotides, the CDR3 is TGTGCCTGGAGTGTCCTGGGGACAATTAGCAATCAGCCCCAGCATTTT. The whole variable domain, filled in from reference TRBV30 and TRBJ1-5, reads SQTIHQWPATLVQPVGSPLSLECTVEGTSNPNLYWYRQAAGRGLQLLFYSVGIGQISSEVPQNLSASRPQDRQFILSSKKLLLSDSGFYLCAWSVLGTISNQPQHFGDGTRLSIL.

V and J are TRBV7-3 and TRBJ2-3, with D possibly matching TRBD1 (8 bases). The V gene lost 5 bases and the J gene lost 6 bases, with 15 bases spanning the gap. The germline gives CDR1 SGHTA, CDR2 FQGTGA. The CDR3 sequence is 14 residues long. Here the CDR3 reads CASSPDREGDTQYF. The CDR3 nucleotides read TGTGCCAGCAGCCCGGACAGGGAGGGCGATACGCAGTATTTT.

V usage is TRBV7-9 and J usage is TRBJ2-1, with 8 bases aligning to TRBD1. Trimming removed 0 bases from V and 7 bases from J; junction bases left unmatched: 8. From germline, CDR1 is SEHNR and CDR2 FQNEAQ (reference sequence). The CDR3 length is 16 residues. CDR3 sequence reads: CASSLAAGGAENEQFF. CDR3 bases: TGTGCCAGCAGCTTAGCGGCAGGGGGCGCGGAGAATGAGCAGTTCTTC.

The chain combines TRBV13 with TRBJ2-3; TRBD2 matches 10 bases. V lost 0 bases, J lost 0 bases, and 9 bases stayed unmatched. The CDR3 loop spans 19 amino acids. Per germline, CDR1 PRHDT and CDR2 FYEKMQ (reference sequence). The CDR3 bases are TGTGCCAGCAGCTTAGGGGGACTAGCGAGAGTTCCTAGCACAGATACGCAGTATTTT. Protein sequence: CASSLGGLARVPSTDTQYF.

Points on this clone: The same CDR3 also results from other DNA sequences found in this sample. This sequence joins TRBV9 and TRBJ2-7; D unresolved. The ends were cut back, 4 bases at V and 0 bases at J, with 8 bases in the middle. The CDR3 is 13 residues long. Germline V lookup: CDR1 SGDLS, CDR2 YYNGEE. CDR3 sequence (DNA): TGTGCCAGCAGCTCCGGGTCCTCCTACGAGCAGTACTTC. This sequence encodes CASSSGSSYEQYF.